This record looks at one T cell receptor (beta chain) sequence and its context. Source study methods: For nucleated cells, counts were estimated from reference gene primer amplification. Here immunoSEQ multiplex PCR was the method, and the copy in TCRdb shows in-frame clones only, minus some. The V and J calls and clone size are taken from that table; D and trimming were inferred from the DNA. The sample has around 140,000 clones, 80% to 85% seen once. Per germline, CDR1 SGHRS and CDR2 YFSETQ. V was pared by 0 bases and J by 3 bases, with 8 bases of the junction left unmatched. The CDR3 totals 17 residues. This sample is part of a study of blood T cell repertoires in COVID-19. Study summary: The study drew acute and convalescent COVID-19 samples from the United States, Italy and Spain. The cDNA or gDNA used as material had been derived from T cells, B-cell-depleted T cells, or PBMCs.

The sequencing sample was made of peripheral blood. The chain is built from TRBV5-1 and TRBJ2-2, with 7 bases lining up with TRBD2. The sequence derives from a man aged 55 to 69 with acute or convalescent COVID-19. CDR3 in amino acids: CASSLGGLGSHTGELFF. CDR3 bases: TGCGCCAGCAGCTTGGGAGGACTAGGCTCCCACACCGGGGAGCTGTTTTTT.